This T cell receptor (beta chain) was retrieved from a study of T cells after posttransplantation cyclophosphamide. Study outcomes and limitations: TRB overlap between skin or GI tissue T cells and blood was limited.

Clones were read by immunoSEQ multiplex PCR, and TCRdb kept only the in-frame ones, dropping some. Sampling found 35,000 to 40,000 clones, none seen once. Germline assignment: CDR1 LNHDA and CDR2 SQIVND (reference sequence). This CDR3 comprises 17 residues. V dropped 5 bases and J dropped 6; count of bases not matched to a gene: 13. This clone was seen ten or more times. The antigen is unknown. Peripheral blood was collected from the related graft donor on the marrow donation day. The J gene is TRBJ1-4, the V gene TRBV19, with TRBD1 identical over 9 bases. This TCR was recovered from a man younger than 40 in good health and a related stem cell transplant donor. The material sequenced was PBMCs. Here the CDR3 DNA reads TGTGCCAGTAGTTACTCTACAACCGGGACAGGGTATGAAAAACTGTTTTTT. It yields the protein CASSYSTTGTGYEKLFF.